A selection of T cell receptor beta chains follows, all from one sample in a study of Graves' ophthalmopathy and Graves' hyperthyroidism. TCRdb reprocessed the multiplex PCR reads with MiXCR, giving one entry per CDR3 protein. The sample holds around 1.1 million distinct CDR3 sequences, about two fifths seen once. Sequencing was done on a sample of peripheral blood or thyroid tissue (not recorded which). These receptors were taken from an adult man with Graves' hyperthyroidism. Each CDR3 is given with its conserved first and last residue. D genes are given only for firm matches. Rows may omit the clone size; those that give it use once, few, many or a size class.

v_call	clone_size	d_call	j_call	cdr3_nt	cdr3_aa
TRBV11-2	NA	TRBD1	TRBJ2-7	TGTGCCAGCAGTTCAACGGGACAGGGCTTCTACGAGCAGTACTTC	CASSSTGQGFYEQYF
TRBV25-1	NA	TRBD2	TRBJ2-1	TGTGCCAGCGGGACTAGCGGGAGCCTCTCCTACAATGAGCAGTTCTTC	CASGTSGSLSYNEQFF
TRBV5-1	few	NA	TRBJ2-2	TGCGCCAGCTGTGCTTGGGTGACGTCCGGGGAGCTGTTTTTT	CASCAWVTSGELFF
TRBV2	NA	TRBD1	TRBJ1-1	TGTGCCAGCAGCAAGGAAGGACAGGGGGCGACTGAAGCTTTCTTT	CASSKEGQGATEAFF
TRBV29-1	few	NA	TRBJ1-2	TGCAGCAGCCTCTTGGGGAACTATGGCTACACCTTC	CSSLLGNYGYTF
TRBV29-1	NA	TRBD1	TRBJ2-7	TGCAGCGTTGAGGTTCGGGACAGCTCCTACGAGCAGTACTTC	CSVEVRDSSYEQYF
TRBV24-1	many	TRBD1	TRBJ1-2	TGTGCCACCGGACAGGGTAATTTGAACTATGGCTACACCTTC	CATGQGNLNYGYTF
TRBV6-1	NA	NA	TRBJ2-7	TGTGCCAGCAGTGTCATGGGTAACGAGCAGTACTTC	CASSVMGNEQYF
TRBV7-9	NA	NA	TRBJ2-6	TGTGCCAGCAGTCCTAAGGGACGGTCAGGGTCTGGGGCCAACGTCCTGACTTTC	CASSPKGRSGSGANVLTF
TRBV20-1	many	NA	TRBJ1-1	TGCAGTGCTAGGTCCGGGGAGAACACTGAAGCTTTCTTT	CSARSGENTEAFF
TRBV6-5	NA	NA	TRBJ2-7	TGTGCCAGCAGTTTCGAGGAAAGCTCCTACGAGCAGTACTTC	CASSFEESSYEQYF
TRBV30	NA	NA	TRBJ1-1	TGTGCCTGGAGACCGCCGTGGGGAGGCGCTGAAGCTTTCTTT	CAWRPPWGGAEAFF
TRBV11-2	once	NA	TRBJ2-7	TGTGCCAGCACCCCCGGTGGCAGGGCCTACGAGCAGTACTTC	CASTPGGRAYEQYF
TRBV7-8	NA	NA	TRBJ1-4	TGTGCCAGCAGCCGACGGACGGGTAATGAAAAACTGTTTTTT	CASSRRTGNEKLFF
TRBV10-3	few	TRBD1	TRBJ2-6	TGTGCCATCAGTGAGTCATCCCTCATGGACAGGGGTTTCGCTGGGGCCAACGTCCTGACTTTC	CAISESSLMDRGFAGANVLTF
TRBV5-6	many	TRBD1	TRBJ1-4	TGTGCCAGCAGCTTGGGAGGGACAGGGAAACTGTTTTTT	CASSLGGTGKLFF
TRBV7-9	NA	TRBD2	TRBJ2-2	TGTGCCAGCAGCCAAGAATGGCTAGCGGGGGCGCGCCTCGGGGAGCTGTTTTTT	CASSQEWLAGARLGELFF
TRBV14	many	NA	TRBJ1-2	TGTGCCAGCAGCCAAAACGATCTTTTCTACACCTTC	CASSQNDLFYTF
TRBV7-2	many	NA	TRBJ2-7	TGTGCCAGCAGCTTGGTACCGAGGGGGGGCGAGCAGTACTTC	CASSLVPRGGEQYF
TRBV4-3	NA	NA	TRBJ2-7	TGCGCCAGCAGCCAAGTTAGTGGCAGGCCCTACGAGCAGTACTTC	CASSQVSGRPYEQYF
TRBV20-1	NA	NA	TRBJ1-5	TGCAGTGCTATCCCGCCCCTGAGGGGAATATATAGCAATCAGCCCCAGCATTTT	CSAIPPLRGIYSNQPQHF
TRBV7-6	NA	TRBD2	TRBJ2-5	TGTGCCAGCAGCTACGGACTAGCTGGAGCGGCCCAGTACTTC	CASSYGLAGAAQYF
TRBV10-1	many	NA	TRBJ2-7	TGCGCCAGCGGGCAGGACCGCTACGAGCAGTACTTC	CASGQDRYEQYF
TRBV7-6	many	NA	TRBJ2-5	TGTGCCAGCAGCCCTGGGGTAGAGACCCAGTACTTC	CASSPGVETQYF
TRBV5-1	few	NA	TRBJ2-2	TGCGCCAGCAGCCCACAGGGAGGCGGGGAGCTGTTTTTT	CASSPQGGGELFF
TRBV10-3	many	NA	TRBJ2-2	TGTGCCATCAGTGAGGTGTCTTTCCCGGCCGGGGAGCTGTTTTTT	CAISEVSFPAGELFF
TRBV19	many	NA	TRBJ2-5	TGTGCCAGTAAGGACAGAGAGACCCAGTACTTC	CASKDRETQYF
TRBV20-1	many	TRBD1	TRBJ1-5	TGCAGTGCTCTGGCGGACAGGGGGCGAGGCAATCAGCCCCAGCATTTT	CSALADRGRGNQPQHF